The rows below give T cell receptor beta chains drawn from one sample of a study of shared clonotypes between healthy human individuals. Generated by immunoSEQ multiplex PCR, the TCRdb table keeps only in-frame clones and is missing some. Of 450,000 or so clones listed, approximately 71% were seen once; the top ten hold 12%. The sequencing input was PBMCs. These receptors were obtained from a woman aged 40 to 50 in good health. Some clones in this sample may be carry-over from other donors' samples. The CDR3 runs from the conserved cysteine through the conserved F or W. The D gene is left open where the match is weak. Clone size appears in some rows only: once, few, many, or a class for an expanded clone.

TRBV14	TRBJ1-5	NA	NA	CASSWDVLYNQPQHF	TGTGCCAGCAGCTGGGACGTACTATACAATCAGCCCCAGCATTTT
TRBV9	TRBJ2-4	few	NA	CASSVRETWGNIQYF	TGTGCCAGCAGCGTACGAGAGACTTGGGGAAACATTCAGTACTTC
TRBV18	TRBJ2-1	few	TRBD1	CASSQGARDNEQFF	TGTGCCAGCTCACAGGGGGCTAGAGACAATGAGCAGTTCTTC
TRBV5-1	TRBJ2-7	NA	NA	CASREGARGEQYF	TGCGCCAGCAGGGAGGGGGCGCGAGGGGAGCAGTACTTC
TRBV11-2	TRBJ1-1	NA	NA	CASSFGLGGAEAFF	TGTGCCAGCAGCTTTGGCCTCGGGGGGGCTGAAGCTTTCTTT
TRBV12-5	TRBJ1-1	few	NA	CASGLDAFTGLNTEAFF	TGTGCTAGTGGTTTGGATGCGTTTACAGGACTGAACACTGAAGCTTTCTTT
TRBV9	TRBJ1-1	NA	NA	CASSVDPSGGTEAFF	TGTGCCAGCAGCGTAGATCCCTCCGGGGGCACTGAAGCTTTCTTT
TRBV5-1	TRBJ2-5	few	TRBD1	CASSTGTGQETQYF	TGCGCCAGCAGCACGGGGACAGGGCAAGAGACCCAGTACTTC
TRBV6-6	TRBJ2-5	NA	NA	CASSWQETQYF	TGTGCCAGCAGTTGGCAAGAGACCCAGTACTTC
TRBV6-6	TRBJ1-2	NA	NA	CASSYEGTNYGYTF	TGTGCCAGCAGTTACGAGGGGACGAACTATGGCTACACCTTC
TRBV5-6	TRBJ1-2	NA	NA	CASSLNGQSINYGYTF	TGTGCCAGCAGCTTGAACGGTCAGTCGATTAACTATGGCTACACCTTC
TRBV29-1	TRBJ1-4	once	NA	CSVARGGSDEKLFF	TGCAGCGTGGCCCGAGGGGGATCTGATGAAAAACTGTTTTTT
TRBV7-3	TRBJ2-2	NA	NA	CASSLQSGTGELFF	TGTGCCAGCAGCTTACAAAGCGGGACCGGGGAGCTGTTTTTT
TRBV7-8	TRBJ1-3	NA	NA	CASSLAWWGRSGNTIYF	TGTGCCAGCAGCTTAGCTTGGTGGGGCAGGAGTGGAAACACCATATATTTT
TRBV4-2	TRBJ1-2	few	TRBD1	CASSQDVGQPYYGYTF	TGTGCCAGCAGCCAAGATGTGGGACAGCCCTACTATGGCTACACCTTC
TRBV18	TRBJ2-4	NA	TRBD1	CASSSQGSMSKNIQYF	TGTGCCAGCTCGTCACAGGGGTCTATGTCCAAAAACATTCAGTACTTC
TRBV11-2	TRBJ2-7	once	NA	CASSLEGMSIHEQYF	TGTGCCAGCAGCTTAGAAGGCATGAGCATCCACGAGCAGTACTTC
TRBV2	TRBJ2-1	NA	NA	CASSEALNEQFF	TGTGCCAGCAGTGAAGCCCTGAATGAGCAGTTCTTC
TRBV7-9	TRBJ1-4	once	NA	CASSFGLYNEKLFF	TGTGCCAGCAGCTTCGGACTGTATAATGAAAAACTGTTTTTT
TRBV5-6	TRBJ2-1	NA	NA	CASSWTGAPYNEQFF	TGTGCCAGCAGCTGGACGGGGGCGCCATACAATGAGCAGTTCTTC
TRBV18	TRBJ1-4	NA	TRBD1	CASSPWTGDLNEKLFF	TGTGCCAGCTCACCATGGACAGGGGACCTTAATGAAAAACTGTTTTTT
TRBV13	TRBJ2-1	NA	TRBD2	CASSLRLAELSSYNEQFF	TGTGCCAGCAGCTTAAGACTAGCGGAGCTAAGCTCCTACAATGAGCAGTTCTTC
TRBV30	TRBJ1-3	NA	NA	CAWRRDGNTIYF	TGTGCCTGGAGAAGGGATGGAAACACCATATATTTT
TRBV10-1	TRBJ2-2	NA	NA	CASSEHRSSGELFF	TGCGCCAGCAGTGAGCACCGTAGCTCAGGGGAGCTGTTTTTT
TRBV28	TRBJ2-4	many	NA	CASSWRRGKNIQYF	TGTGCCAGCAGCTGGCGTAGGGGCAAAAACATTCAGTACTTC
TRBV19	TRBJ2-4	NA	TRBD2	CASTSFGEGKNIQYF	TGTGCCAGTACTAGCTTTGGGGAGGGCAAAAACATTCAGTACTTC
TRBV25-1	TRBJ1-2	NA	NA	CASSDSPAGNYYGYTF	TGTGCCAGCAGTGATTCCCCGGCAGGGAATTACTATGGCTACACCTTC
TRBV5-1	TRBJ1-2	NA	NA	CASSLAGSDYGYTF	TGCGCCAGCAGCTTGGCCGGGTCGGACTATGGCTACACCTTC
TRBV6-1	TRBJ1-1	few	NA	CASSEAGGGATEAFF	TGTGCCAGCAGTGAAGCGGGGGGGGGTGCGACTGAAGCTTTCTTT
TRBV5-8	TRBJ2-7	few	NA	CANGLGGSDEQYF	TGTGCCAATGGACTAGGGGGGAGTGACGAGCAGTACTTC
TRBV4-2	TRBJ2-3	NA	TRBD2	CASSIAGGRTDTQYF	TGTGCCAGCAGTATAGCGGGAGGACGCACAGATACGCAGTATTTT
TRBV7-2	TRBJ1-4	once	TRBD1	CASSQDRPPGEKLFF	TGTGCCAGCAGCCAGGACAGGCCCCCTGGGGAAAAACTGTTTTTT
TRBV7-9	TRBJ2-7	NA	TRBD1	CASSLDRAYEQYF	TGTGCCAGCAGCTTGGACAGGGCCTACGAGCAGTACTTC
TRBV7-9	TRBJ2-1	once	NA	CASSLPLRDEQFF	TGTGCCAGCAGTCTCCCCTTGCGGGATGAGCAGTTCTTC
TRBV6-6	TRBJ2-2	many	NA	CASRILGNTGELFF	TGTGCCAGCAGAATACTAGGGAACACCGGGGAGCTGTTTTTT